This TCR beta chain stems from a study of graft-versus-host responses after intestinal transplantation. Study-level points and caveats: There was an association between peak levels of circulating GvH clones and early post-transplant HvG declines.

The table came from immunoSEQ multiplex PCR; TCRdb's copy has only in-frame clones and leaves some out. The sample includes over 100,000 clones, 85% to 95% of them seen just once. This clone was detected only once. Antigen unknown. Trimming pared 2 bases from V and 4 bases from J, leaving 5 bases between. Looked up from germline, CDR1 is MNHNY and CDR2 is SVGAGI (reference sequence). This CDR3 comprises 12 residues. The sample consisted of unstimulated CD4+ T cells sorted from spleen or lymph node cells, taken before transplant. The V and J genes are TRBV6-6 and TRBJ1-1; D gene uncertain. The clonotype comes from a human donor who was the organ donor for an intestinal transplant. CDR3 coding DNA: TGTGCCAGCAGTTACGTCGCCACTGAAGCTTTCTTT. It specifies CASSYVATEAFF.